The 7 T cell receptor beta chains listed next were all sequenced from one sample in a study of blood T cell repertoires in COVID-19. Only in-frame clones appear in the TCRdb table, and some are missing; sequencing was by immunoSEQ multiplex PCR. The data hold about 38,000 clones, with 70% to 90% observed a single time. The sequencing input was peripheral blood. These receptor sequences come from a man aged 60-69 years with COVID-19, enrolled during active disease.

This chain connects TRBV15 to TRBJ2-5; D may be TRBD2 (5 bases). Germline V CDR1 and CDR2: LNHNV, YYDKDF (reference sequence). The CDR3 has 14 residues. V lost 0 bases, J lost 6 bases, and 11 bases lay in between. The CDR3 nucleotides read TGTGCCACCAGCAGAGATATCGGGGTAAAGACCCAGTACTTC. As protein: CATSRDIGVKTQYF.

The rearrangement uses TRBV30 and TRBJ2-6; D possibly corresponds to TRBD2 (5 bases). The CDR3 runs 16 residues. V was shortened by 5 bases and J by 4 bases, with 18 bases between the two germline ends. CDR1 GTSNPN and CDR2 SVGIG come from the germline V gene (reference sequence). The CDR3 DNA reads TGTGCCTGGGGGAGCCCCATTCCTCTCGGGGCCAACGTCCTGACTTTC. Protein product: CAWGSPIPLGANVLTF.

V usage is TRBV2 and J usage is TRBJ2-2; 9 bases agree with TRBD2. CDR3 length: 14 residues. The ends lost 6 bases at V and 6 bases at J; junction bases unmatched: 5. Germline V lookup: CDR1 SNHLY, CDR2 FYNNEI. The DNA of the CDR3 is TGTGCCAGCAGGGCGGGAGGGCCGCCCGGGGAGCTGTTTTTT. Protein product: CASRAGGPPGELFF. Using reference TRBV2 and TRBJ2-2 for the parts outside the CDR3, the full variable domain is EPEVTQTPSHQVTQMGQEVILRCVPISNHLYFYWYRQILGQKVEFLVSFYNNEISEKSEIFDDQFSVERPDGSNFTLKIRSTKLEDSAMYFCASRAGGPPGELFFGEGSRLTVL.

This chain uses TRBV27 with TRBJ1-2, with 7 bases aligning to TRBD1. Germline CDR1 and CDR2: MNHEY and SMNVEV (reference sequence). The CDR3 covers 14 residues. V lost 7 bases to trimming and J lost 4 bases; unmatched junction nucleotides: 9. The CDR3 DNA is TGTGCCAGCACCCCCTCGACAGGGTCCTATGGCTACACCTTC. Translating gives CASTPSTGSYGYTF.

This sequence joins TRBV20-1 and TRBJ2-1; 13 bases match TRBD2. The trim removed 3 bases at V and 5 bases at J, leaving 10 bases unmatched. The CDR3 has 17 amino acids. From germline, CDR1 is DFQATT and CDR2 SNEGSKA (reference sequence). Here the CDR3 DNA reads TGCAGTGCTAGTCCCACTAGCGGGAGGGCCTCGCACAATGAGCAGTTCTTC. Translation: CSASPTSGRASHNEQFF.

J is TRBJ2-1 and V is TRBV27, with 9 bases aligning to TRBD2. Per the germline V gene, CDR1 is MNHEY and CDR2 is SMNVEV (reference sequence). This CDR3 has 18 residues. The trim removed 5 bases at V and 2 bases at J, leaving 13 bases unmatched. DNA for the CDR3: TGTGCCAGCAGTCCTACCCAGACTAGCGGCCGAACCTACAATGAGCAGTTCTTC. Translating gives CASSPTQTSGRTYNEQFF.

This chain links TRBV6-5 with TRBJ2-5, with D perhaps TRBD1 (5 bases). Looked up from germline, CDR1 is MNHEY and CDR2 is SVGAGI. This CDR3 region has 14 residues. Trimming stripped 5 bases from V and 9 bases from J, with 19 bases between. The CDR3 DNA reads TGTGCCAGCAGTACCCGGACACACTCAATGGCCCAGTACTTC. As protein: CASSTRTHSMAQYF.